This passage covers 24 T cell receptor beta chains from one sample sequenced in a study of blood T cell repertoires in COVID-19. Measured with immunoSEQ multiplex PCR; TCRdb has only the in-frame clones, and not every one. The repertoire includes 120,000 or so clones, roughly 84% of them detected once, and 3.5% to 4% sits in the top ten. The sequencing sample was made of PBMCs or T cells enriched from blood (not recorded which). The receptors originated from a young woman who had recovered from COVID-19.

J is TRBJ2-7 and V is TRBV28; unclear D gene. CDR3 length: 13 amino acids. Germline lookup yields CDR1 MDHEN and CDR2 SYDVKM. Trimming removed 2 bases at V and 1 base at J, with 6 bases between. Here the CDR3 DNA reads TGTGCCAGCAGTTTAGACACTTCCTACGAGCAGTACTTC. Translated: CASSLDTSYEQYF.

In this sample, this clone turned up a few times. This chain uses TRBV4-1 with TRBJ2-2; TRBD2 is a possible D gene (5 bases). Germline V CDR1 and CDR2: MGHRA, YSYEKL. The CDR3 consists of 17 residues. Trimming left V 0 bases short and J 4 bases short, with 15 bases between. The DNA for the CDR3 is TGCGCCAGCAGCCAAGATCGGGATAGGGTTGTCACCGGGGAGCTGTTTTTT. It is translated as CASSQDRDRVVTGELFF.

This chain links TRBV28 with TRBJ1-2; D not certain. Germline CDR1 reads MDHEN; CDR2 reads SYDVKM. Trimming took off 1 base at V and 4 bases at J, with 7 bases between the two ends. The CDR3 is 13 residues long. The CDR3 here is CASSLSQIYGYTF. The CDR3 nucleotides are TGTGCCAGCAGTTTATCACAGATCTATGGCTACACCTTC.

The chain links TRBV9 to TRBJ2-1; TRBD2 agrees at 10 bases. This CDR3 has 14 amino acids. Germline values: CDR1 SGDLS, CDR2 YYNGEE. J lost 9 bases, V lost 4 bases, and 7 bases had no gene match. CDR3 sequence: CASSLRTSGGEQFF. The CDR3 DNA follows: TGTGCCAGCAGCTTGAGGACTAGCGGAGGTGAGCAGTTCTTC.

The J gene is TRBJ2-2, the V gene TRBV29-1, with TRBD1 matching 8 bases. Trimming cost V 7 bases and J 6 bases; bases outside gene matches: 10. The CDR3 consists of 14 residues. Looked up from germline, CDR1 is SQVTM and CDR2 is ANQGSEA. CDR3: CSGLRDRFPGELFF. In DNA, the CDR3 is TGCAGCGGGCTCCGGGACAGGTTCCCCGGGGAGCTGTTTTTT.

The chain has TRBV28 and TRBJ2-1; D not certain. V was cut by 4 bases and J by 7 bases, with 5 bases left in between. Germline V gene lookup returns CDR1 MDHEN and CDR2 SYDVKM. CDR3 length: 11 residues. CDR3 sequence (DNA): TGTGCCAGCAGTTCCCTAAATGAGCAGTTCTTC. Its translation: CASSSLNEQFF. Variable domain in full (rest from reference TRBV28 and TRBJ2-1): DVKVTQSSRYLVKRTGEKVFLECVQDMDHENMFWYRQDPGLGLRLIYFSYDVKMKEKGDIPEGYSVSREKKERFSLILESASTNQTSMYLCASSSLNEQFFGPGTRLTVL.

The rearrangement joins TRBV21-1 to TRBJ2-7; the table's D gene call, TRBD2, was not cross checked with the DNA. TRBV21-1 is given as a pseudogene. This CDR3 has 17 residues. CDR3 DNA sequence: TGTGCCAGCAGCAAAGGGGCTAGCGGGAGTTTCCCCTACGAGCAGTACTTC. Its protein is CASSKGASGSFPYEQYF.

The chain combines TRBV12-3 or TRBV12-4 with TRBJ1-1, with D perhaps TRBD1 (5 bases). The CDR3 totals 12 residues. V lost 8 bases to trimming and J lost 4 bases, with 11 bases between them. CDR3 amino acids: CASGAFVTEAFF. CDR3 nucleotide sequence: TGTGCCAGCGGGGCGTTTGTCACTGAAGCTTTCTTT.

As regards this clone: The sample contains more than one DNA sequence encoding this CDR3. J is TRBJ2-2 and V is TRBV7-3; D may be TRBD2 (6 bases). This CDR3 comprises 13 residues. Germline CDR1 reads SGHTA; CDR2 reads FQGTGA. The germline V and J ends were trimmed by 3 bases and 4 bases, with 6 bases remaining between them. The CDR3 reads CASSFGGTGELFF. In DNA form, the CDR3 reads TGTGCCAGCAGCTTCGGGGGCACCGGGGAGCTGTTTTTT.

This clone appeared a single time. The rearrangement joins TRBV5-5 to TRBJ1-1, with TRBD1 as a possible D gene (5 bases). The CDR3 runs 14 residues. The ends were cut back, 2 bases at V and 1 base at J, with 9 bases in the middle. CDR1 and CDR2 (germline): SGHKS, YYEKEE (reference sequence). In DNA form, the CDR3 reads TGTGCCAGCAGCTTAGAGACAGCGAACACTGAAGCTTTCTTT. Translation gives CASSLETANTEAFF.

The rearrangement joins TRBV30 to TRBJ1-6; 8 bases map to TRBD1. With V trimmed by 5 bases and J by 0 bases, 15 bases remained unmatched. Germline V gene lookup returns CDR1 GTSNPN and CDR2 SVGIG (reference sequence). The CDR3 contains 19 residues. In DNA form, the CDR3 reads TGTGCCTGGGGCTCGGACAGGGTTAGTGGAAGCTCCTATAATTCACCCCTCCACTTT. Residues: CAWGSDRVSGSSYNSPLHF.

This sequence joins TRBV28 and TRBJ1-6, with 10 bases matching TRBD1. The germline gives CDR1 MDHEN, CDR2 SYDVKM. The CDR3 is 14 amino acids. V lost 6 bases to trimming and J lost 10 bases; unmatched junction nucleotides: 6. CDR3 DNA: TGTGCCAGCAGCACCCGGGACAGGGGCTCACCCCTCCACTTT. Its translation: CASSTRDRGSPLHF. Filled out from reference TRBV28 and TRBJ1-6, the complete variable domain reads DVKVTQSSRYLVKRTGEKVFLECVQDMDHENMFWYRQDPGLGLRLIYFSYDVKMKEKGDIPEGYSVSREKKERFSLILESASTNQTSMYLCASSTRDRGSPLHFGNGTRLTVT.

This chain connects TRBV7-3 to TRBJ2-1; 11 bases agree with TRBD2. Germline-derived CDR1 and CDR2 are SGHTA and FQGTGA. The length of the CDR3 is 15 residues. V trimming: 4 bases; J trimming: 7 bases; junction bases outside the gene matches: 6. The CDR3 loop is CASSSNGLAGNEQFF. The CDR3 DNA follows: TGTGCCAGCAGCTCGAACGGACTAGCGGGTAATGAGCAGTTCTTC.

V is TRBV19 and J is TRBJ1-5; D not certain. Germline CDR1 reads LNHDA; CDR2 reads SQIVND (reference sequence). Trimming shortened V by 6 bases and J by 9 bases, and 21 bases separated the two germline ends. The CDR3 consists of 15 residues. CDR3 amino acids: CASRNLKRHQGPQHF. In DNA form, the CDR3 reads TGTGCCAGTAGGAACTTGAAGAGACACCAAGGGCCCCAGCATTTT.

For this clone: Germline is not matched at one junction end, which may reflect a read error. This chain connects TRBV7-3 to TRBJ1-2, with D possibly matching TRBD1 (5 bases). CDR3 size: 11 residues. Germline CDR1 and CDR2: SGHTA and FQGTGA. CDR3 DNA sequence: TGTGCCAGCAGCTTAGGGGCCGAACTTATCTTC. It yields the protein CASSLGAELIF. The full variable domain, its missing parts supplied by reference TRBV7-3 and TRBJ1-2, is GAGVSQTPSNKVTEKGKYVELRCDPISGHTALYWYRQSLGQGPEFLIYFQGTGAADDSGLPNDRFFAVRPEGSVSTLKIQRTERGDSAVYLCASSLGAELIFGSGTRLTVV.

The CDR3 reads CASSYSLAEYNEQFF. In DNA form, the CDR3 reads TGTGCCAGCAGTTACAGTCTAGCGGAGTACAATGAGCAGTTCTTC. V usage is TRBV6-2 or TRBV6-3 and J usage is TRBJ2-1; 7 nucleotides match TRBD2. The V gene end was trimmed by 2 bases and the J gene end by 4 bases; junction bases not matched to a gene: 5. CDR1 and CDR2 from the germline V gene are MNHEY and SVGEGT. The CDR3 contains 15 residues.

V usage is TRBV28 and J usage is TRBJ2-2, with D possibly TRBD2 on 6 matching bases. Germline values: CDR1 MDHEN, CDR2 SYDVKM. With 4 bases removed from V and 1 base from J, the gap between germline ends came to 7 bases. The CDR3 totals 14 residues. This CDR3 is CASSSGLNTGELFF. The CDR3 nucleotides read TGTGCCAGCAGTTCGGGACTGAACACCGGGGAGCTGTTTTTT.

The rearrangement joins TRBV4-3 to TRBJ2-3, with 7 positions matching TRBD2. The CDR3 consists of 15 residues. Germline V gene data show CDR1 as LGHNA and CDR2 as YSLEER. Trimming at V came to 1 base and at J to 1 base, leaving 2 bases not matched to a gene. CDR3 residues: CASSQGGSRTDTQYF. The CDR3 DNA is TGCGCCAGCAGCCAAGGCGGGAGCCGCACAGATACGCAGTATTTT.

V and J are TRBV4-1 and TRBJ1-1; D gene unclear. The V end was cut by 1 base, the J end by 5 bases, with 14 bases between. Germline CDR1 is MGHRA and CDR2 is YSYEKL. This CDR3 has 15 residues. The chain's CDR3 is CASSQVAAGSTEAFF. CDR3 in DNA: TGCGCCAGCAGCCAAGTCGCGGCGGGGTCGACTGAAGCTTTCTTT.

CDR3 amino acids: CASSPTSGRTEQYF. CDR3 DNA sequence: TGTGCCAGCAGCCCCACTAGCGGGAGGACCGAGCAGTACTTC. The chain is built from TRBV6-2 or TRBV6-3 and TRBJ2-7; 12 nucleotides agree with TRBD2. Germline lookup yields CDR1 MNHEY and CDR2 SVGEGT. This CDR3 has 14 amino acids. Trimming took 6 bases from V and 6 from J; bases not matched to a gene: 6.

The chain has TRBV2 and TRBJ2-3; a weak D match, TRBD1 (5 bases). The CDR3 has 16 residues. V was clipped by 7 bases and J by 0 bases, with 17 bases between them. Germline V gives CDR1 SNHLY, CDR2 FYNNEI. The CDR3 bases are TGTGCCAGCATGCATCAGGGCACCGCTAGCACAGATACGCAGTATTTT. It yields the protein CASMHQGTASTDTQYF.

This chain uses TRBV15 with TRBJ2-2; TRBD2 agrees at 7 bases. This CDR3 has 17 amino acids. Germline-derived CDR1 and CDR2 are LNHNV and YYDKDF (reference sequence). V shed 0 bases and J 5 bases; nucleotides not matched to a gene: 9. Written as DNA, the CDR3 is TGTGCCACCAGCAGAGAGTGGACTAGTGGGCGTACCGGGGAGCTGTTTTTT. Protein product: CATSREWTSGRTGELFF.

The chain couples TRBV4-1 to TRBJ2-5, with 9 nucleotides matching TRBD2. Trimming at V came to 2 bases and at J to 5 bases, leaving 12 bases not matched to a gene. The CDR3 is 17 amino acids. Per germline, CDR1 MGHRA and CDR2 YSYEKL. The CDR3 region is CASSQSQRASGMETQYF. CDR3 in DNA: TGCGCCAGCAGCCAATCCCAGAGGGCTAGCGGGATGGAGACCCAGTACTTC.

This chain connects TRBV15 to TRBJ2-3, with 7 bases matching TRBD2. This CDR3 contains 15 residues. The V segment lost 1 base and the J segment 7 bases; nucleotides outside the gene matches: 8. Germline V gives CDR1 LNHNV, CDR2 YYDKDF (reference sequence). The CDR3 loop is CATSRGTDGGNTQYF. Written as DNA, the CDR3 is TGTGCCACCAGCAGAGGGACCGACGGGGGGAATACGCAGTATTTT. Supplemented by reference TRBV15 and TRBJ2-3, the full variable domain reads DAMVIQNPRYQVTQFGKPVTLSCSQTLNHNVMYWYQQKSSQAPKLLFHYYDKDFNNEADTPDNFQSRRPNTSFCFLDIRSPGLGDTAMYLCATSRGTDGGNTQYFGPGTRLTVL.